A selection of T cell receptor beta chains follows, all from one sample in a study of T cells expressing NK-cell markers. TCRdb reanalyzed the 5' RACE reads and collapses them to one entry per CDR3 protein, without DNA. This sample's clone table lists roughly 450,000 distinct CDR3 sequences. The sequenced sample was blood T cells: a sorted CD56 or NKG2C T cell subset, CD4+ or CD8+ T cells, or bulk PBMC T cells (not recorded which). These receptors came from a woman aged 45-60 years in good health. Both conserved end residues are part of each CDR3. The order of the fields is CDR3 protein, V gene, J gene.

CASSSNTGMGDTQYF	TRBV7-9	TRBJ2-3
CASSPTGGLNEKLFF	TRBV19	TRBJ1-4
CASSLVETLSEKLFF	TRBV7-9	TRBJ1-4
CASSLEELGNEQFF	TRBV5-6	TRBJ2-1
CASSLSGKGYQETQYF	TRBV5-1	TRBJ2-5
CASSQLGEGINEQFF	TRBV12-3/TRBV12-4	TRBJ2-1
CASRRTGGGQFF	TRBV12-3/TRBV12-4	TRBJ2-1
CASSLDVFPRKLFF	TRBV5-5	TRBJ1-4
CASSLGGVNEKLFF	TRBV5-1	TRBJ1-4
CSAPQGEGDTEAFF	TRBV20-1	TRBJ1-1
CASSINRGTQYF	TRBV5-1	TRBJ2-5
CASRIAGLPDTQYF	TRBV5-5	TRBJ2-3
CSARRTTGHDTEAFF	TRBV20-1	TRBJ1-1
CASRWQVRQPQHF	TRBV6-1	TRBJ1-5
CASRGLGQGTYEQYF	TRBV6-1	TRBJ2-7
CAWSPGAGTQYF	TRBV30	TRBJ2-5
CASSSRGTSNEQFF	TRBV5-1	TRBJ2-1
CSAPRGNAVNTEAFF	TRBV20-1	TRBJ1-1
CASSVGSESSGNTIYF	TRBV9	TRBJ1-3
CASSPLSGAFRDTQYF	TRBV5-5	TRBJ2-3
CASIPGQGAHRSMNTEAFF	TRBV12-3/TRBV12-4	TRBJ1-1
CASSQVPDKGYTF	TRBV3-1	TRBJ1-2
CAWAGHGPYGYTF	TRBV30	TRBJ1-2
CASSDRELGTDTQYF	TRBV6-1	TRBJ2-3
CASSLGTQRQFF	TRBV5-4	TRBJ2-1
CSALLAGASNEQFF	TRBV20-1	TRBJ2-1
CSAPSERGSTDTQYF	TRBV29-1	TRBJ2-3
CSAGGTVSSYNEQFF	TRBV20-1	TRBJ2-1
CASSRTSVGDTQYF	TRBV7-2	TRBJ2-3
CASRDDVGEQFF	TRBV12-3/TRBV12-4	TRBJ2-1
CASSVIARTADTQYF	TRBV9	TRBJ2-3
CASSSTGSANGYTF	TRBV12-3/TRBV12-4	TRBJ1-2
CASSSNRTGNQPQHF	TRBV7-8	TRBJ1-5
CASSLALGTNTGELFF	TRBV5-1	TRBJ2-2
CASSQGSPNTGELFF	TRBV14	TRBJ2-2
CASIGFSGTQYF	TRBV7-7	TRBJ2-5
CAISESGGRFDEQFF	TRBV10-3	TRBJ2-1